This is a list of T cell receptor beta chains from one sample in a study of T cells in Graves' hyperthyroidism and ophthalmopathy. MiXCR, applied by TCRdb to the multiplex PCR reads, yields one record per CDR3 protein. The sample shows 700,000 to 850,000 distinct CDR3 sequences, 30% to 40% of them seen only once. The sequencing input was blood. These receptors originate from a woman in her forties with Graves' hyperthyroidism. Each CDR3 is given with its conserved first and last residue. D genes are given only for firm matches. Not every row has a clone size; where given, it reads once, few, many or a size class.

j_call v_call cdr3_length d_call clone_size cdr3_nt cdr3_aa
TRBJ1-2 TRBV10-3 11 NA many TGTGCCATCAGTGAGTCGCGTGGCTACACCTTC CAISESRGYTF
TRBJ2-5 TRBV7-2 16 TRBD2 once TGTGCCAGCAGCTTAGGTCCAGCGGGGGGAGCAGAGACCCAGTACTTC CASSLGPAGGAETQYF
TRBJ1-1 TRBV10-3 15 NA many TGTGCCATCACTCGGGAAGGGGATATGAACACTGAAGCTTTCTTT CAITREGDMNTEAFF
TRBJ2-4 TRBV5-6 14 NA NA TGTGCCAGCAGCTTGGAGAGCGGCGAAAACATTCAGTACTTC CASSLESGENIQYF
TRBJ1-2 TRBV5-6 11 NA many TGTGCCAGCAGCTTATACCGGGATCAGACCTTC CASSLYRDQTF
TRBJ1-1 TRBV7-2 15 NA NA TGTGCCAGCAGCTTAGATCGATGGGCGAGCACTGAAGCTTTCTTT CASSLDRWASTEAFF
TRBJ1-3 TRBV25-1 18 NA NA TGCGCCAGCAGCCAAGATCATAAGGAGCAAATAGCAGGAAACACCATATATTTT CASSQDHKEQIAGNTIYF
TRBJ2-7 TRBV20-1 12 NA many TGCAGTGCTATAACTGGCTCCTACGAGCAGTACTTC CSAITGSYEQYF
TRBJ1-1 TRBV9 15 NA NA TGTGCCAGCAGCCAAGACTGGGGAGGGAGAACTGGAGCTTTCTTT CASSQDWGGRTGAFF
TRBJ1-5 TRBV6-1 15 TRBD1 NA TGTGCCAGTACAGGGGTGCAGATGGGCAATCAGCCCCAGCATTTT CASTGVQMGNQPQHF
TRBJ1-1 TRBV13 12 NA many TGTGCCAGCCGGTATCTGAACACTGAAGCTTTCTTT CASRYLNTEAFF
TRBJ1-5 TRBV10-3 17 NA NA TGTGCCATCAGTGAGCCCGACTACCGGGACAACGGGGAGACCCAGCATTTT CAISEPDYRDNGETQHF
TRBJ2-5 TRBV29-1 11 NA NA TGCAGCGTTGCGGGGAAAGAGACCCAGTACTTC CSVAGKETQYF
TRBJ2-7 TRBV7-2 14 NA NA TGTGCCGGCAGCGGAAGGGACGGGTCCAACGAGCAGTACTTC CAGSGRDGSNEQYF
TRBJ2-7 TRBV6-6 14 NA NA TGTGCCAGCAGTTCCCCCCTGGCGAGGTACGAGCAGTACTTC CASSSPLARYEQYF
TRBJ1-2 TRBV20-1 15 NA few TGCAGTGCTTCCTTCGTAAGGGAAGGGCCCTATGGCTACACCTTC CSASFVREGPYGYTF
TRBJ1-2 TRBV19 14 NA NA TGTGCCAGCAGGCAGGAAGGGTCAGCCCATGGCTACACCTTC CASRQEGSAHGYTF
TRBJ2-2 TRBV3-1 15 TRBD1 few TGTGCCAGCAGCCAATGGGACAGCACTACCGGGGAGCTGTTTTTT CASSQWDSTTGELFF
TRBJ1-5 TRBV7-2 17 NA NA TGTGCCAGCAGCTTGGGATCGGGAGGCGGGGGGAATCAGCCCCAGCATTTT CASSLGSGGGGNQPQHF
TRBJ1-2 TRBV14 17 NA NA TGTGCCAGCAGCCAAGATAGGCCCTGGGGTCTTGACTATGGCTACACCTTC CASSQDRPWGLDYGYTF
TRBJ1-5 TRBV27 10 NA few TGTGCCAGTCCGGGCCAGCCCCAGCATTTT CASPGQPQHF
TRBJ1-5 TRBV10-3 18 TRBD1 many TGTGCCATCAGTGAGTCCGGGACAGGGGGAAGAGGCAATCAGCCCCAGCATTTT CAISESGTGGRGNQPQHF
TRBJ1-5 TRBV6-5 15 NA few TGTGCCAGCAGCTCACTGTCCCAACTGGGGCAGCCCCAGCATTTT CASSSLSQLGQPQHF
TRBJ1-4 TRBV9 15 TRBD1 NA TGTGCCAGCAGCTCCCGGACAGGGTCGGATGAAAAACTGTTTTTT CASSSRTGSDEKLFF
TRBJ1-2 TRBV7-9 11 NA many TGTGCCACCCACGTGACCCACGGCTACACCTTC CATHVTHGYTF
TRBJ2-5 TRBV6-2/TRBV6-3 13 NA NA TGTGCCAGCAGCCCCGTTCGGGGAGAGACCCAGTACTTC CASSPVRGETQYF
TRBJ2-5 TRBV7-9 13 TRBD2 many TGTGCCAGCAGCGGACTAGTCGGGGAGACCCAGTACTTC CASSGLVGETQYF
TRBJ1-1 TRBV10-3 13 NA NA TGTGCCATCAGTATCGGGGGTAACACTGAAGCTTTCTTT CAISIGGNTEAFF
TRBJ2-3 TRBV29-1 15 TRBD2 NA TGCAGCGTCTCCGGACTAGCGGGGGGGCCCGATACGCAGTATTTT CSVSGLAGGPDTQYF
TRBJ1-5 TRBV10-3 14 NA NA TGTGCCATCAGTGAGTCAGGAAGGTATCAGCCCCAGCATTTT CAISESGRYQPQHF
TRBJ2-2 TRBV4-1 15 TRBD1 NA TGCGCCAGCAGCCAACCGAGGACAGGGACCGGGGAGCTGTTTTTT CASSQPRTGTGELFF
TRBJ1-1 TRBV12-3/TRBV12-4 15 NA NA TGTGCCAGCACCCAGGACACAACAGTGAACACTGAAGCTTTCTTT CASTQDTTVNTEAFF
TRBJ2-6 TRBV7-9 16 NA NA TGTGCCAGCAGCTTAGATCTAGCGACTGGGGCCAACGTCCTGACTTTC CASSLDLATGANVLTF
TRBJ2-7 TRBV7-8 16 NA NA TGTGCCAGCAGCTTAGGTGGGGTCAACCATGACTACGAGCAGTACTTC CASSLGGVNHDYEQYF
TRBJ1-2 TRBV6-5 14 NA NA TGTGCCAGCAGCTCATCGAACGCCAACTATGGCTACACCTTC CASSSSNANYGYTF
TRBJ2-5 TRBV27 15 TRBD1 NA TGTGCCGGCAGTCTTATAGGACAGGGACGGGAGACCCAGTACTTC CAGSLIGQGRETQYF
TRBJ1-2 TRBV19 14 NA many TGTGCCAGTAGTATTGGAGGAGTCAACTATGGCTACACCTTC CASSIGGVNYGYTF
TRBJ1-1 TRBV6-5 13 NA few TGTGCCAGCAACGGGGGCCCGGGCACTGAAGCTTTCTTT CASNGGPGTEAFF
TRBJ2-3 TRBV2 16 NA NA TGTGCCAGCAGTGAAGCGAGCCTAGCGAGCACAGATACGCAGTATTTT CASSEASLASTDTQYF
TRBJ2-5 TRBV2 16 NA NA TGTGCCAGCAGTGCCCTGAGGTTCGGGCGGCAAGAGACCCAGTACTTC CASSALRFGRQETQYF
TRBJ2-7 TRBV6-1 16 TRBD2 NA TGTGCCAGCAGGAACCTTAACTCGGGAGGGTCTCACGAGCAGTACTTC CASRNLNSGGSHEQYF
TRBJ1-2 TRBV24-1 13 TRBD1 many TGTGCCACCAGTACAGGGGGCGCCTATGGCTACACCTTT CATSTGGAYGYTF
TRBJ2-5 TRBV12-3/TRBV12-4 13 NA many TGTGCCAGCAGTTCGCTCCTAACAAAGACCCAGTACTTC CASSSLLTKTQYF
TRBJ2-7 TRBV19 14 NA many TGTGCCAGTAGTATTACGCCTACCCACTACGAGCAGTACTTC CASSITPTHYEQYF
TRBJ1-2 TRBV7-9 13 TRBD1 many TGTGCCAGCAGCCCAGACAGGGAAGTCGGCTACACCTTC CASSPDREVGYTF
TRBJ1-2 TRBV11-1 13 NA NA TGTGCCAGCAGCTTACATGGAGACAAAGGTCGCACCTTC CASSLHGDKGRTF
TRBJ2-6 TRBV10-3 16 TRBD1 few TGTGCCAGCAGCCGGTTGGACAGGGCTGGGGCCAACGTCCTGACTTTC CASSRLDRAGANVLTF
TRBJ1-1 TRBV7-2 15 TRBD1 NA TGTGCCAGCAGCTTGTCCAGGGGGCCGGGTACTGAAGCTTTCTTT CASSLSRGPGTEAFF
TRBJ1-1 TRBV6-5 13 NA many TGTGCCAGCAGTAACCGACAGAACACTGAAGCTTTCTTT CASSNRQNTEAFF
TRBJ1-1 TRBV7-2 12 TRBD1 NA TGTGCCAGCAGCAGCACAGGGGTGATCGCTTTCTTT CASSSTGVIAFF